This TCR beta chain was sequenced for a study of identical twins' blood T cells. With regard to this clonotype: The junction shows a germline mismatch at one end, possibly a read error.

TCRdb fed the 5' RACE reads into MiXCR, producing one record per CDR3 protein. The repertoire holds 300,000 to 450,000 distinct CDR3 sequences, with roughly 30% as singletons. Donors were six healthy women in three monozygous twin pairs. The V gene's germline CDR1 is SEHNR and CDR2 FQNEAQ (reference sequence). The CDR3 is made up of 14 amino acids. Sequenced sample: PBMCs. The receptor's source is a woman aged 18-49 years in good health. This chain uses TRBV7-9 with TRBJ1-1, with TRBD1 identical over 10 bases. This CDR3 reads CASSSDRGNTGAFF. The CDR3 nucleotides read TGTGCCAGCAGCTCGGACAGGGGGAACACTGGAGCTTTCTTT. The full variable domain, in which reference TRBV7-9 and TRBJ1-1 provide the parts outside the CDR3, is DTGVSQNPRHKITKRGQNVTFRCDPISEHNRLYWYRQTLGQGPEFLTYFQNEAQLEKSRLLSDRFSAERPKGSFSTLEIQRTEQGDSAMYLCASSSDRGNTGAFFGQGTRLTVV.